Listed below are T cell receptor beta chains from one sample, sequenced in a study of T cell responses to AZD1222 COVID-19 vaccine. Using immunoSEQ multiplex PCR, the repertoire was profiled, and TCRdb retains in-frame clones only, with some absent. The table shows roughly 120,000 clones, with about 91% occurring only once. The material was peripheral blood, obtained on day 0 of AZD1222 vaccination. Receptor source: an adult in good health. Each CDR3 is given with its conserved first and last residue. D genes are given only for firm matches. A row's size may be missing; if present it is once, few, many or a size class.

j_gene	abundance	v_gene	d_gene	CDR3aa	CDR3nt
TRBJ2-2	-	TRBV9	-	CASSVGGAYTGELFF	TGTGCCAGCAGCGTAGGAGGGGCGTACACCGGGGAGCTGTTTTTT
TRBJ2-7	-	TRBV2	-	CASQPDSYSYEQYF	TGTGCCAGCCAACCCGACAGTTATTCCTACGAGCAGTACTTC
TRBJ2-7	-	TRBV6-4	-	CASSDSPRERVGPILSYEQYF	TGTGCCAGCAGTGACTCGCCTCGGGAGCGGGTAGGGCCTATTCTCTCCTACGAGCAGTACTTC
TRBJ1-2	once	TRBV19	-	CASSPPQSYGYTF	TGTGCCAGTAGTCCCCCTCAGTCCTATGGCTACACCTTC
TRBJ1-1	-	TRBV18	-	CASSPRLDGSTEAFF	TGTGCCAGCTCACCACGATTAGACGGGAGTACTGAAGCTTTCTTT
TRBJ2-7	-	TRBV5-6	-	CASSSMGAGVYEQYF	TGTGCCAGCAGCTCCATGGGCGCAGGGGTATACGAGCAGTACTTC
TRBJ1-6	once	TRBV15	-	CATSGLDWNSPLHF	TGTGCCACCAGCGGTCTGGACTGGAATTCACCCCTCCACTTT
TRBJ1-3	-	TRBV12-2	-	CASRLDASRHSGNTIYF	TGTGCAAGTCGCTTAGACGCCTCACGTCACTCTGGAAACACCATATATTTT
TRBJ2-7	-	TRBV9	TRBD2	CASSVLGTSGSLDEQYF	TGTGCCAGCAGCGTATTAGGGACTAGCGGGAGTCTCGACGAGCAGTACTTC
TRBJ1-6	-	TRBV27	TRBD1	CASGRQTGSSPLHF	TGTGCCAGCGGCCGGCAGACAGGGAGTTCACCCCTCCACTTT
TRBJ2-1	-	TRBV7-9	TRBD2	CASSLGGLAGVIEQFF	TGTGCCAGCAGCTTAGGGGGACTAGCGGGAGTGATTGAGCAGTTCTTC
TRBJ2-1	-	TRBV29-1	TRBD1	CSGRDSLAAYNEQFF	TGCAGCGGCCGGGACAGTCTTGCCGCCTACAATGAGCAGTTCTTC
TRBJ2-7	-	TRBV24-1	TRBD1	CATSEWTGKVREQYF	TGTGCCACCAGTGAGTGGACAGGGAAGGTCCGCGAGCAGTACTTC
TRBJ2-1	-	TRBV2	TRBD2	CASSERSGRDNEQFF	TGTGCCAGCAGTGAAAGGAGCGGGAGGGACAATGAGCAGTTCTTC
TRBJ1-2	-	TRBV3-1/TRBV3-2	-	CASSQELGRTNYGYTF	TGTGCCAGCAGCCAAGAACTGGGCAGGACTAACTATGGCTACACCTTC
TRBJ1-6	once	TRBV27	TRBD1	CASKLLRGLPLHF	TGTGCCAGTAAATTACTGAGGGGGCTGCCCCTCCACTTT
TRBJ2-3	-	TRBV5-8	TRBD2	CASSARRLAGALDTQYF	TGTGCCAGCAGCGCGCGCAGACTAGCGGGAGCTCTTGATACGCAGTATTTT
TRBJ2-6	-	TRBV16	-	CASSQSIEPSSVSSSGANVLTF	TGTGCCAGCAGCCAATCGATTGAACCCTCTAGCGTTTCCTCCTCTGGGGCCAACGTCCTGACTTTC
TRBJ2-3	-	TRBV5-4	TRBD1	CASSPGTDDTQYF	TGTGCCAGCAGCCCTGGGACAGATGATACGCAGTATTTT
TRBJ1-5	-	TRBV4-1	TRBD1	CASREGTDYSNQPQHF	TGCGCCAGCAGGGAAGGGACAGACTATAGCAATCAGCCCCAGCATTTT
TRBJ1-2	-	TRBV5-1	TRBD1	CASSSGDRGLYGYTF	TGCGCCAGCAGCTCGGGGGACAGGGGGCTCTATGGCTACACCTTC
TRBJ2-1	-	TRBV9	-	CASSVPGTYNEQFF	TGTGCCAGCAGCGTTCCCGGCACCTACAATGAGCAGTTCTTC
TRBJ2-3	-	TRBV12-3/TRBV12-4	-	CASSLPGATQYF	TGTGCCAGCAGTTTACCCGGCGCTACGCAGTATTTT
TRBJ1-2	few	TRBV7-2	-	CASSLFAEGLPNGYTF	TGTGCCAGCAGCTTATTTGCCGAGGGTCTTCCAAACGGCTACACCTTC
TRBJ2-7	-	TRBV27	TRBD2	CASSPLAGANYEQYF	TGTGCCAGCAGTCCCCTAGCGGGAGCCAACTACGAGCAGTACTTC